Detailed here is one T cell receptor beta chain. This clone's antigen is unknown. Base qualities are missing; no much larger clone stands one base away. This entry belongs to a study of identical twins (dated by TCRdb to about 2016). For the study in its entirety: To test whether fetal clonotypes persist, this study deep-sequenced TCR alpha and beta repertoires from monozygotic twins, from unrelated adults of various ages, and from cord blood. Replicate twin experiments were performed at different times using different library preparation protocols to rule out contamination.

Every donor was a healthy Caucasian. Three pairs of female monozygotic twins, all aged about 18 to 29 years, made up the twin cohort. Positive isolation kits from Invitrogen were used to isolate CD4+ and CD8+ T cell populations. Beyond this particular receptor, the publication reports: In monozygotic twins, out-of-frame TCR alpha sharing was systematically underestimated by recombination models, although the models agreed with sharing between unrelated individuals. Because the same donors could not be followed over many years, the conclusions depended on cross-sectional statistical analysis. In beta out-of-frame sequences, excess twin sharing was weaker, because having fewer shared sequences lowered the signal-to-noise ratio. Invariant T cells such as MAIT and iNKT could partly confound zero-insertion analyses, though diverse VJ usage argued against this for most clonotypes. Out-of-frame TCR alpha sequences shared between twins showed an excess of low generation-probability sequences compared with coincidental sharing between unrelated individuals. Abundant cord blood beta clonotypes had fewer insertions, young adult naive repertoires showed a similar but weaker trend, and memory repertoires showed no such trend.

The library was generated by 5' RACE. Sequencing was carried out with an Illumina HiSeq 2000. A universal primer binding site was added through template switching, and the final cDNA carried a unique molecular identifier so that TCR cDNA molecules could be counted accurately. Specific primers in the conserved constant-segment region were used to synthesize first-strand cDNA for the TCR alpha and beta chains. To control for contamination, each cDNA library was double barcoded with a SMART-Mk sample barcode plus Illumina barcodes. Two successive PCR steps introduced TruSeq adapter sequences along with Illumina sample barcodes. The TCR alpha and beta cDNA libraries were sequenced on the Illumina HiSeq platform using custom primers. For the original study's pipeline: MiGEC was used to process raw reads and extract unique molecular identifiers, and MiXCR was used to find CDR3 positions. Recombination models were inferred per individual with the repgenHMM and IGoR tools using an EM algorithm. Shared clonotype analysis was performed with the tcR package in R, normalizing sharing by the product of cloneset sizes. To study raw recombination without the effects of thymic and clonal selection, out-of-frame nonproductive sequences were analyzed. Using fastp at Q25 and MiXCR, TCRdb reprocessed the public reads and kept productive beta chains. CDR3 protein duplicates are merged, each entry listing the most common genes and DNA. TCRdb, not the authors, supplied the V and J calls. This sample gives some 500,000 distinct CDR3 sequences in total; approximately 22% of them show up just once. The top ten clones comprise around 0.9% of the sample.

V lost 2 bases and J lost 11 bases, and the count of bases not matched to a germline gene is 14. There are 16 amino acids in the CDR3, from cysteine to phenylalanine inclusive. Kept here is only the CDR3 DNA, which spans 48 bases and is read in frame from base 1. CDR1 and CDR2 are read off the germline V gene as MNHEY and SVGAGI. This same sample was also part of a study on T cells expressing NK-cell markers. As the second study states: TCR beta-chain repertoires were profiled in sorted CD3+CD56+NKG2C+, CD3+CD56+NKG2C- and CD3+CD56-NKG2C+ T-cell subsets from eight donors. Among the eight sequenced donors, only one was HCMV-seronegative, while the other seven were HCMV-seropositive. To restrict sorting to alphabetaTCR-expressing T cells, an anti-gammadeltaTCR antibody was added in several experiments. For six donors, the dominant CD3+CD56+NKG2C+ clonotypes were among the top 10 CD8+ clonotypes and accounted for about 1.0-8% of CD8+ T cells. Those dominant clonotypes were again the most abundant among CD3+CD56-NKG2C+ cells in a few donors, at about 28.3-65%. Whether the expanded NKG2C-expressing T cell clones were specific for HCMV antigens was left unclear. The study sequenced eight donors, all healthy volunteers chosen at random: three men and five women. HCMV-specific IgG was detected in serum with a commercial ELISA kit to determine HCMV serostatus. MIGEC was used to demultiplex reads and group the reads by UMI, and MiTCR was used to assemble and quantify clonotypes. Only TCR cDNA sequences supported by at least two reads were kept to exclude erroneous sequences. The tcR package was used for downstream repertoire analysis, and clonotypes were matched across fractions by CDR3 nucleotide sequence plus V segment. Antigen specificity was annotated against VDJdb with VDJmatch, allowing one amino acid substitution in CDR3.

This TCR was recovered from a woman younger than 30 in good health. The V and J segments used are TRBV6-5 and TRBJ1-4; 7 bases in between match TRBD1. Specimen: CD4+ T cells sorted from blood. The DNA is as follows: TGTGCCAGCAGTTACGCGAGCAGGGGGAGAGGGGGGAAACTGTTTTTT. Its protein reads: CASSYASRGRGGKLFF.